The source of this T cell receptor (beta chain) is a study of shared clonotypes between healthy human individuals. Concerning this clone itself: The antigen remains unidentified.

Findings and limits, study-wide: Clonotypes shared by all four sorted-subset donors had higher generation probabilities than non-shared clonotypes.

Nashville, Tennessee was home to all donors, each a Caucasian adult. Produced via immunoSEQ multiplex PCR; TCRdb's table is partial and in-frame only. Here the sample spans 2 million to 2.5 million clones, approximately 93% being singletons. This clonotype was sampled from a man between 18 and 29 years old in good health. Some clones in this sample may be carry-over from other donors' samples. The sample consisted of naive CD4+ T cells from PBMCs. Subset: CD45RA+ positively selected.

CDR3 sequence reads: CASSIDPSVWGEQYF. CDR3 bases: TGCGCCAGCAGCATTGACCCGTCGGTCTGGGGCGAGCAGTACTTC. V gene TRBV5-1 combines with J gene TRBJ2-7, with D unresolved. The CDR3 extends over 15 amino acids. CDR1 is SGHRS and CDR2 is YFSETQ in the germline V gene. The V and J ends lost 4 bases and 6 bases respectively, with 20 bases between them. Variable domain in full (rest from reference TRBV5-1 and TRBJ2-7): KAGVTQTPRYLIKTRGQQVTLSCSPISGHRSVSWYQQTPGQGLQFLFEYFSETQRNKGNFPGRFSGRQFSNSRSEMNVSTLELGDSALYLCASSIDPSVWGEQYFGPGTRLTVT.